Sequencing of this T cell receptor (beta chain) was carried out in a study of blood T cell repertoires in COVID-19. Study-level information: Samples came from the United States, Italy and Spain, spanning acute and convalescent COVID-19. Sources were T cells, B-cell-depleted T cells, or PBMCs; the material itself was cDNA or gDNA.

In the authors' methods: Scientists estimated how many nucleated cells there were by amplifying reference gene primers. Sequenced by immunoSEQ multiplex PCR; TCRdb stores in-frame clones only, minus some. V and J calls and clone size are given by that table; D and trimming were obtained from the DNA. The data show 35,000 to 45,000 clones, 87% seen once. This CDR3 is 13 amino acids long. The V gene lost 5 bases and the J gene lost 5 bases, with 12 bases spanning the gap. Looked up from germline, CDR1 is SGHTA and CDR2 is FQGNSA. The sequence was collected from a human donor in a cohort sampled during active COVID-19. Sequencing input: peripheral blood. The V and J genes are TRBV7-2 and TRBJ2-5; no clear D gene. CDR3 sequence (DNA): TGTGCCAGCAGCCTAGAAGTGAGGGAGACCCAGTACTTC. It yields the protein CASSLEVRETQYF.